Sequencing of this TCR beta chain was carried out in a study of shared clonotypes between healthy human individuals. Study-wide background: CD4 naive and memory got three plates each, CD8 naive two, CD8 memory one. Study-wide points: Naive subsets generally exceeded memory subsets in estimated richness.

Concerning this clone itself: Its antigen is unidentified.

Terminally differentiated effector memory CD45RA+ cells were left out of the naive CD8 fraction, which was CD45RO-negative and positively selected for CCR7. All donors were Caucasian adults living in Nashville, Tennessee. CDR3 length equals 13 residues. This table comes from immunoSEQ multiplex PCR, and its TCRdb copy is limited to in-frame clones, with some not included. There are some 2 million clones in the sample; 85% to 95% occur only once, and around 1.1% lies in the top ten. Sequencing input: naive CD8+ T cells sorted from blood. The source is a young man in good health. The rearrangement joins TRBV21-1 to TRBJ2-1; the tabulated D call, TRBD2, remains unverified against the DNA. TRBV21-1 is a documented pseudogene. CDR3 region: CASSLGSWYEQFF. The CDR3 DNA reads TGTGCCAGCAGCCTGGGGAGTTGGTATGAGCAGTTCTTC.